Listed below are T cell receptor beta chains from one sample, sequenced in a study of post-analysis software for immune sequencing data. TCRdb re-derived calls from the PCR reads in MiXCR, one entry per CDR3 protein. The sample has 750,000 to 950,000 distinct CDR3 sequences; under 70% are singletons. Source material: blood. These receptor sequences come from a girl between 10 and 17 years old with multiple sclerosis. CDR3s include the opening cysteine and the closing phenylalanine or tryptophan. The D gene is left open where the match is weak. Clone size is not always given. Where it is, it says once, few, many or a class for expanded clones.

cdr3_aa,cdr3_nt,v_call,clone_size,j_call,d_call
CASSLSGTGIYGYTF,TGTGCCAGCAGTTTGTCCGGGACAGGAATCTATGGCTACACCTTC,TRBV28,-,TRBJ1-2,TRBD1
CATRTSGDQETQYF,TGTGCCACCAGGACTAGCGGGGACCAAGAGACCCAGTACTTC,TRBV15,few,TRBJ2-5,TRBD2
CASSRQGLVDEQYF,TGTGCCAGCTCCCGACAGGGGCTTGTCGACGAGCAGTACTTC,TRBV2,-,TRBJ2-7,TRBD1
CASRSRTSGAPDTQYF,TGTGCCAGCAGGTCCCGGACTAGCGGGGCCCCCGATACGCAGTATTTT,TRBV7-2,few,TRBJ2-3,TRBD2
CSAQLAGLYNEQFF,TGCAGTGCCCAACTAGCGGGATTGTACAATGAGCAGTTCTTC,TRBV20-1,few,TRBJ2-1,TRBD2
CASRPANNEQFF,TGCGCCAGCAGACCGGCCAACAATGAGCAGTTCTTC,TRBV5-1,-,TRBJ2-1,-
CASSPGHPQLYGYTF,TGCGCCAGCAGCCCGGGACATCCGCAACTCTATGGCTACACCTTC,TRBV5-1,-,TRBJ1-2,-
CASSYAGGGGTDTQYF,TGTGCCAGCAGTTACGCGGGCGGGGGAGGGACAGATACGCAGTATTTT,TRBV6-6,few,TRBJ2-3,TRBD2
CSGSPTGQETQYF,TGCAGCGGTTCCCCGACAGGCCAAGAGACCCAGTACTTC,TRBV29-1,-,TRBJ2-5,-
CASSLGLASVEQETQYF,TGTGCCAGCAGCTTGGGGTTGGCTAGCGTTGAGCAAGAGACCCAGTACTTC,TRBV5-8,-,TRBJ2-5,-
CANYAGELSYGYTF,TGTGCCAATTACGCGGGAGAACTTTCCTATGGCTACACCTTC,TRBV10-3,-,TRBJ1-2,-
CASKQDFSGLGEQYF,TGTGCCAGCAAGCAGGACTTTAGCGGACTAGGGGAGCAGTACTTC,TRBV2,-,TRBJ2-7,TRBD2
CSSPGGIAETQYF,TGCAGTAGTCCGGGGGGGATCGCGGAGACCCAGTACTTC,TRBV20-1,-,TRBJ2-5,TRBD2
CASSFSLPLPYYNEQFF,TGTGCCAGCAGCTTCTCCCTGCCACTCCCTTACTACAATGAGCAGTTCTTC,TRBV21-1,few,TRBJ2-1,-
CASSGQRNTEAFF,TGTGCCAGCAGCGGGCAGCGGAACACTGAAGCTTTCTTT,TRBV7-2,-,TRBJ1-1,-
CASSYEHTGGTDTQYF,TGTGCCAGCAGTTACGAGCATACGGGGGGCACAGATACGCAGTATTTT,TRBV6-5,once,TRBJ2-3,-
CSARGPWARSHEQYF,TGCAGTGCTAGAGGTCCGTGGGCTAGGTCTCACGAGCAGTACTTC,TRBV20-1,-,TRBJ2-7,-
CSVEVLSLSYEQYF,TGCAGCGTTGAAGTTTTATCCCTCTCCTACGAGCAGTACTTC,TRBV29-1,-,TRBJ2-7,-
CASTENSYEQYF,TGTGCCAGCACAGAGAACTCCTACGAACAGTACTTC,TRBV6-1,-,TRBJ2-7,-
CASSNWLGTQYF,TGCGCCAGCAGCAACTGGTTAGGTACGCAGTATTTT,TRBV4-1,-,TRBJ2-3,-
CASSLPDRVNGRQPQHF,TGTGCCAGCAGTTTACCGGACAGGGTAAATGGAAGACAGCCCCAGCATTTT,TRBV12-3/TRBV12-4,-,TRBJ1-5,TRBD1
CASRNTSVSSYEQYF,TGTGCCAGCAGAAATACTAGCGTTAGCTCCTACGAGCAGTACTTC,TRBV7-9,-,TRBJ2-7,TRBD2
CSALTGFEQYF,TGCAGTGCCCTAACGGGGTTCGAGCAGTACTTC,TRBV20-1,-,TRBJ2-7,-
CSARDPRGTVNSSGANVLTF,TGCAGTGCTAGAGATCCCAGGGGGACAGTTAATTCTTCTGGGGCCAACGTCCTGACTTTC,TRBV20-1,-,TRBJ2-6,TRBD1
CANSFPGQGNNEQFF,TGTGCCAACAGCTTTCCGGGACAGGGGAATAATGAGCAGTTCTTC,TRBV7-9,once,TRBJ2-1,TRBD1
CSARDSGRGPIGEQFF,TGCAGTGCTAGAGATAGCGGGAGGGGCCCAATCGGCGAGCAGTTCTTC,TRBV20-1,few,TRBJ2-1,TRBD2
CASSCGRGFFGYTF,TGTGCCAGCAGCTGTGGTCGGGGGTTTTTTGGCTACACCTTC,TRBV5-6,-,TRBJ1-2,-
CSARVITEAFF,TGCAGTGCTAGAGTGATCACTGAAGCTTTCTTT,TRBV20-1,-,TRBJ1-1,-
CASSEALWTSGTESQYF,TGTGCCAGCAGTGAAGCGCTTTGGACTAGCGGGACTGAGTCCCAGTACTTC,TRBV2,-,TRBJ2-7,TRBD2
CSADGARGNTYEQYF,TGCAGTGCCGATGGTGCGAGGGGTAACACCTACGAGCAGTACTTC,TRBV20-1,-,TRBJ2-7,-
CASSFARDRVYSGANVLTF,TGTGCCAGCAGCTTCGCCCGGGACAGGGTATACTCTGGGGCCAACGTCCTGACTTTC,TRBV7-9,-,TRBJ2-6,TRBD1
CASFPGLSTDTQYF,TGTGCCAGCTTTCCGGGACTTAGCACAGATACGCAGTATTTT,TRBV7-2,-,TRBJ2-3,-
CASSLEAGPYEQYF,TGTGCCAGCAGCTTAGAGGCAGGGCCCTACGAGCAGTACTTC,TRBV5-1,many,TRBJ2-7,-
CASSLNDNPYEQYF,TGTGCCAGCAGCTTAAATGACAACCCCTACGAGCAGTACTTC,TRBV7-2,few,TRBJ2-7,-
CASSPQAGVGEQYF,TGCGCCAGCAGCCCGCAGGCGGGAGTAGGAGAGCAGTACTTC,TRBV5-1,-,TRBJ2-7,TRBD2
CSARDVATYGYTF,TGCAGTGCTAGAGACGTGGCGACGTATGGCTACACCTTC,TRBV20-1,-,TRBJ1-2,-
CASSSRIDSNTEAFF,TGCGCCAGCAGCTCCAGGATAGATTCGAACACTGAAGCTTTCTTT,TRBV5-1,-,TRBJ1-1,-
CASSLGTVSSYEQYF,TGCGCCAGCAGCTTGGGGACGGTAAGCTCCTACGAGCAGTACTTC,TRBV5-1,-,TRBJ2-7,-
CASRMGQVSDTQYF,TGCGCCAGCAGGATGGGACAAGTCTCAGATACGCAGTATTTT,TRBV5-1,-,TRBJ2-3,-
CASSSLAGGWNEQFF,TGTGCCAGCAGCTCTCTAGCGGGGGGGTGGAATGAGCAGTTCTTC,TRBV7-2,-,TRBJ2-1,TRBD2
CASSTGQGAQETQYF,TGTGCCAGTAGTACCGGACAGGGGGCCCAAGAGACCCAGTACTTC,TRBV19,-,TRBJ2-5,TRBD1
CSARSDSGSRETQYF,TGCAGTGCTAGGAGTGATAGCGGGAGTCGAGAGACCCAGTACTTC,TRBV20-1,-,TRBJ2-5,TRBD2
CASRQGWGGYEQYF,TGTGCCAGCAGGCAGGGGTGGGGAGGGTACGAGCAGTACTTC,TRBV6-1,-,TRBJ2-7,-
CASSQHTTPYNEQFF,TGTGCCAGCAGCCAACACACCACCCCATACAATGAGCAGTTCTTC,TRBV14,-,TRBJ2-1,-
CASSYWTENSPLHF,TGTGCCAGCAGTTACTGGACTGAAAATTCACCCCTCCACTTT,TRBV6-5,-,TRBJ1-6,-
CSARDRFYEQYF,TGCAGTGCTAGAGACAGATTCTACGAGCAGTACTTC,TRBV20-1,few,TRBJ2-7,-
CSVRGAVQETQYF,TGCAGCGTTCGAGGGGCAGTACAAGAGACCCAGTACTTC,TRBV29-1,-,TRBJ2-5,-
CASSSGQATPGANVRTF,TGTGCCAGCAGTTCCGGACAGGCCACCCCTGGGGCCAACGTCCGGACTTTC,TRBV6-5,-,TRBJ2-6,TRBD1
CASSNQGRISYEQYF,TGTGCCAGCAGCAATCAGGGTAGGATCTCCTACGAGCAGTACTTC,TRBV27,once,TRBJ2-7,-
CASSPRDSYNYGYTF,TGTGCCAGCAGTCCGCGGGACAGTTATAACTATGGCTACACCTTC,TRBV27,-,TRBJ1-2,TRBD1
CASSPVRAGGTDTQYF,TGTGCCAGCAGCCCCGTTAGGGCGGGAGGCACAGATACGCAGTATTTT,TRBV7-3,-,TRBJ2-3,TRBD2
CASSLLPRVTQDNEQFF,TGTGCCAGCAGCCTTCTTCCCAGGGTAACCCAGGACAATGAGCAGTTCTTC,TRBV7-9,few,TRBJ2-1,-
CASSLDVGQLSYEQYF,TGCGCCAGCAGCTTGGATGTCGGACAGCTCTCCTACGAGCAGTACTTC,TRBV5-1,few,TRBJ2-7,-
CASSYAAGRTDTQYF,TGTGCCAGCAGCTACGCCGCAGGGAGGACAGATACGCAGTATTTT,TRBV5-4,-,TRBJ2-3,-
CASSYSLGAGPKGYEQFF,TGTGCCAGCAGCTACTCATTAGGGGCGGGGCCCAAGGGATATGAGCAGTTCTTC,TRBV7-9,-,TRBJ2-1,-
CASSSPSEQFF,TGTGCCAGCAGCTCCCCTAGTGAGCAGTTCTTC,TRBV7-9,few,TRBJ2-1,-
CASSRTGSAYNSPLHF,TGTGCCAGCAGTCGTACAGGGAGCGCCTATAATTCACCCCTCCACTTT,TRBV12-3/TRBV12-4,few,TRBJ1-6,-
CASSLAAGGPADTQYF,TGCGCCAGCAGCTTGGCGGCGGGAGGCCCGGCAGATACGCAGTATTTT,TRBV5-1,-,TRBJ2-3,TRBD2
CSVETSGRQGLTGELFF,TGCAGCGTTGAAACTAGCGGGAGACAGGGCTTGACCGGGGAGCTGTTTTTT,TRBV29-1,-,TRBJ2-2,TRBD2
CASSSSRQGSNYGYTF,TGCGCCAGCAGCTCGTCACGACAGGGATCTAACTATGGCTACACCTTC,TRBV5-1,few,TRBJ1-2,TRBD1